What follows describes a single TCR beta chain. The antigen remains undetermined. TCR cDNA, made by 5'RACE template switching, carried an added universal primer site and UMIs. TCRdb re-called the 5' RACE reads with MiXCR, one entry per CDR3 protein. In the table there are roughly 300,000 distinct CDR3 sequences, roughly 8% of which are singletons. CDR3 length equals 14 residues. CDR1 and CDR2 (germline): SGHTA, FQGNSA. V lost 6 bases and J lost 4, with 14 bases in between. The data derive from a study of T cells after yellow fever vaccination. Study conclusions and caveats: Reappearing after the booster were most of the clones from primary vaccination (around 95% CD4, approximately 89% CD8).

Source: PBMCs, taken about 49 days after the first yellow fever vaccination. The source of this sequence is a man aged 18 to 29 who received the YFV17D yellow fever vaccine. This chain joins TRBV7-2 and TRBJ2-3, with D perhaps TRBD2 (6 bases). For the CDR3, the DNA is TGTGCCAGCAGGTGGGCCGGGGAGGCAGATACGCAGTATTTT. It yields the protein CASRWAGEADTQYF.